This T cell receptor beta chain was sequenced in a study of blood T cell repertoires in COVID-19. Study-wide background: The analysed material was cDNA or gDNA that came from T cells, B-cell-depleted T cells, or PBMCs.

The data were produced by immunoSEQ multiplex PCR, yet TCRdb's version contains in-frame clones alone and is incomplete. The data hold about 94,000 clones, with roughly 80% observed a single time. The sequencing sample was made of peripheral blood. This receptor was taken from a human donor in a cohort sampled during active COVID-19.

CDR3 amino acids: CASSDRLAGGPLYNEQFF. The CDR3, as DNA: TGTGCCAGCAGTGATCGACTAGCGGGAGGGCCGCTTTACAATGAGCAGTTCTTC. The chain employs TRBV6-1 and TRBJ2-1; 14 nucleotides agree with TRBD2. V was clipped by 3 bases and J by 4 bases; unmatched bases: 8. CDR1 and CDR2 from the germline V gene are MNHNS and SASEGT. This CDR3 comprises 18 residues.